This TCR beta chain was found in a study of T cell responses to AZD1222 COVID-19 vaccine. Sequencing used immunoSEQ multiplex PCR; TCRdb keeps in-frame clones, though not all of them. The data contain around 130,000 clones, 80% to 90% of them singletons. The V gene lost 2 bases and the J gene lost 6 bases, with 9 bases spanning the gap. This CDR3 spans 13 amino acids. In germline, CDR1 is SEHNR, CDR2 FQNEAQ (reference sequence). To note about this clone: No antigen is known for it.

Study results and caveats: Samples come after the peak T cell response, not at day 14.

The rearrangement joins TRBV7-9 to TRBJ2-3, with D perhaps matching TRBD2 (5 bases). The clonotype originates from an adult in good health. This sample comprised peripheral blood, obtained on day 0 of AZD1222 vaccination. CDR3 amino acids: CASSLSSGDTQYF. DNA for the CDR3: TGTGCCAGCAGCTTATCTTCGGGGGATACGCAGTATTTT.